Following are 31 T cell receptor beta chains from one sample sequenced in a study of vaccination and CD4 T cells after COVID-19. These receptors have no known antigen. Sequence data for DNA of cultured CD4+ T cells were generated by the Oncomine TCR Beta short-read assay. TCRdb analysed the PCR reads with MiXCR anew, one entry per CDR3 protein. The data show around 27,000 distinct CDR3 sequences, with approximately 40% seen just once and about 3.4% held by the top ten. The time point denotes: late sampling 161 to 241 days after vaccination in a few convalescent patients. Treatment given: approximately nine-day PBMC culture with coronavirus spike peptide pools or control peptides (ViraFEST assay). The sample in question was CD4+ T cells from blood, cultured in vitro, obtained about 7 months after SARS-CoV-2 vaccination. Receptors originate from a human donor who had recovered from COVID-19.

The chain joins TRBV30 to TRBJ2-5; 11 nucleotides agree with TRBD1. CDR1 is GTSNPN, CDR2 SVGIG, per germline (reference sequence). V gave up 3 bases and J gave up 5 bases; unmatched junction bases: 5. This CDR3 is 14 amino acids long. Here the CDR3 reads CAWRDRGRGETQYF. CDR3 coding DNA: TGTGCCTGGAGGGACAGGGGGCGAGGGGAGACCCAGTACTTC.

V gene TRBV28 combines with J gene TRBJ2-7; perhaps TRBD2 as D (5 bases). From germline, CDR1 is MDHEN and CDR2 SYDVKM. The CDR3 runs 16 residues. Deletions cut 6 bases from V and 1 base from J, with 19 bases between. The CDR3 bases are TGTGCCAGCAGCCTTCGGAGGACGGAACCATCCTACGAGCAGTACTTC. It specifies CASSLRRTEPSYEQYF.

This sequence joins TRBV10-3 and TRBJ2-3; TRBD2 is a possible D gene (5 bases). Trimming took 8 bases from V and 3 from J, leaving 9 bases between them. CDR1 and CDR2 (germline): ENHRY, SYGVKD. The CDR3 totals 12 residues. The DNA for the CDR3 is TGTGCCATCGAAGCGGATACAGATACGCAGTATTTT. Residues: CAIEADTDTQYF.

The chain recombines TRBV28 with TRBJ1-2; D possibly corresponds to TRBD1 (5 bases). The CDR3 is made up of 13 amino acids. Germline V CDR1 and CDR2: MDHEN, SYDVKM. The V and J ends lost 6 bases and 7 bases respectively, with 15 bases between them. CDR3 DNA: TGTGCCAGCAGCCCCCCGGGGGATGGTGGCTACACCTTC. It yields the protein CASSPPGDGGYTF.

This clonotype was seen a few times. This rearrangement joins TRBV20-1 to TRBJ2-7; TRBD1 might be the D (5 bases). V lost 5 bases, J lost 7 bases, and 18 bases lay in between. The germline gives CDR1 DFQATT, CDR2 SNEGSKA (reference sequence). The CDR3 totals 13 residues. CDR3 amino acids: CSAQGPLTREQYF. Here the CDR3 DNA reads TGCAGTGCTCAGGGCCCGCTCACGCGGGAGCAGTACTTC.

In this sample, this clonotype turned up a few times. This rearrangement joins TRBV6-1 to TRBJ2-3, with TRBD1 as a possible D gene (5 bases). The CDR3 length is 12 residues. Per germline, CDR1 MNHNS and CDR2 SASEGT. The ends were cut back, 6 bases at V and 4 bases at J, with 8 bases in the middle. CDR3 DNA sequence: TGTGCCAGCAGCCCCAGGGCAGATACGCAGTATTTT. Translation: CASSPRADTQYF.

The CDR3 here is CASSFLKNTGELFF. The CDR3, as DNA: TGTGCCAGCAGCTTCCTAAAAAACACCGGGGAGCTGTTTTTT. The chain links TRBV7-2 to TRBJ2-2; D call uncertain. Germline CDR1 reads SGHTA; CDR2 reads FQGNSA. This CDR3 contains 14 residues. V lost 3 bases, J lost 2 bases, and 7 bases lay in between. Drawing the rest from reference TRBV7-2 and TRBJ2-2, the complete variable domain is GAGVSQSPSNKVTEKGKDVELRCDPISGHTALYWYRQSLGQGLEFLIYFQGNSAPDKSGLPSDRFSAERTGGSVSTLTIQRTQQEDSAVYLCASSFLKNTGELFFGEGSRLTVL.

The chain carries TRBV19 and TRBJ1-1; 7 bases map to TRBD1. In germline, CDR1 is LNHDA, CDR2 SQIVND (reference sequence). CDR3 length equals 17 residues. The V gene end was trimmed by 4 bases and the J gene end by 4 bases; junction bases not matched to a gene: 15. CDR3: CASSTRQGVLDVTEAFF. The CDR3 nucleotides read TGTGCCAGTAGTACTCGACAGGGAGTCCTGGATGTCACTGAAGCTTTCTTT.

This clonotype was found a few times. The rearrangement links TRBV20-1 to TRBJ1-5; D not resolved. The CDR3 loop spans 13 amino acids. Germline CDR1 reads DFQATT; CDR2 reads SNEGSKA (reference sequence). The V end lost 1 base, the J end lost 3 bases, and 7 bases lay between the germline ends. CDR3 bases: TGCAGTGCTAGAGCTCGGTTCAATCAGCCCCAGCATTTT. This encodes CSARARFNQPQHF.

The chain is built from TRBV7-9 and TRBJ2-4; no clear D. Deletions cut 5 bases from V and 2 bases from J, with 16 bases between. CDR1 and CDR2 from the germline V gene are SEHNR and FQNEAQ (reference sequence). This CDR3 comprises 16 residues. CDR3 bases: TGTGCCAGCAGCCAAGGGCCAGACGATACCAAAAACATTCAGTACTTC. As protein: CASSQGPDDTKNIQYF.

In its sample, this clonotype was seen a few times. Here the CDR3 reads CSAPRGRSFGETQYF. DNA for the CDR3: TGCAGTGCTCCCCGAGGGAGGAGTTTTGGAGAGACCCAGTACTTC. J is TRBJ2-5 and V is TRBV20-1, with a weak D call TRBD2 (6 bases). Trimming removed 5 bases from V and 4 bases from J, with 20 bases in between. The germline V gene encodes CDR1 DFQATT and CDR2 SNEGSKA (reference sequence). The CDR3 length is 15 residues.

The J gene is TRBJ2-3, the V gene TRBV6-1, with 12 bases identical to TRBD1. Trimming took 2 bases from V and 5 from J; bases not matched to a gene: 8. This CDR3 is built from 17 residues. The germline V gene has CDR1 MNHNS and CDR2 SASEGT. For the CDR3, the DNA is TGTGCCAGCAGTGAACCTAAGGGACAGGGGGCGAAAGATACGCAGTATTTT. It specifies CASSEPKGQGAKDTQYF.

The chain links TRBV5-4 to TRBJ2-3; no reliable D call. Trimming stripped 2 bases from V and 0 bases from J, with 13 bases between. The CDR3 runs 16 residues. Germline V lookup: CDR1 SGHNT, CDR2 YYREEE (reference sequence). As DNA, the CDR3 is TGTGCCAGCAGCTTCCGCCGAGACGTGAGCACAGATACGCAGTATTTT. It is translated as CASSFRRDVSTDTQYF. The whole variable domain, remainder taken from reference TRBV5-4 and TRBJ2-3, is ETGVTQSPTHLIKTRGQQVTLRCSSQSGHNTVSWYQQALGQGPQFIFQYYREEENGRGNFPPRFSGLQFPNYSSELNVNALELDDSALYLCASSFRRDVSTDTQYFGPGTRLTVL.

The V call is TRBV7-8, the J call TRBJ2-4; perhaps D is TRBD1 or TRBD2 (5 bases each). The V gene's germline CDR1 is SGHVS and CDR2 FQNEAQ. The CDR3 contains 17 residues. Trimming removed 5 bases from V and 0 bases from J, with 17 bases in between. This chain's CDR3 is CASSGTGSRGAKNIQYF. The CDR3, as DNA: TGTGCCAGCAGCGGGACCGGATCGAGGGGAGCCAAAAACATTCAGTACTTC.

This chain connects TRBV7-6 to TRBJ2-7, with D perhaps being TRBD1 or TRBD2 (5 bases each). The CDR3 runs to 16 residues. The ends were cut back, 5 bases at V and 0 bases at J, with 17 bases in the middle. CDR1 SGHVS and CDR2 FNYEAQ come from the germline V gene. CDR3: CASSARGAGGSYEQYF. The DNA for the CDR3 is TGTGCCAGCAGCGCCCGTGGGGCGGGCGGCTCCTACGAGCAGTACTTC.

The V gene is TRBV15, the J gene TRBJ2-7; D possibly corresponds to TRBD2 (6 bases). V gave up 6 bases and J gave up 6 bases, with 12 bases separating them. The CDR3 is 12 amino acids. From germline, CDR1 is LNHNV and CDR2 YYDKDF (reference sequence). The CDR3 protein is CATSRAAGEQYF. The CDR3, as DNA: TGTGCCACCAGTCGGGCAGCGGGCGAGCAGTACTTC. Full variable domain (outside the CDR3, taken from reference TRBV15 and TRBJ2-7): DAMVIQNPRYQVTQFGKPVTLSCSQTLNHNVMYWYQQKSSQAPKLLFHYYDKDFNNEADTPDNFQSRRPNTSFCFLDIRSPGLGDTAMYLCATSRAAGEQYFGPGTRLTVT.

In its sample, this clonotype is large. This chain uses TRBV20-1 with TRBJ1-5, with D uncertain. Germline CDR1 reads DFQATT; CDR2 reads SNEGSKA (reference sequence). Trimming removed 6 bases at V and 6 bases at J, with 15 bases between. The CDR3 has 13 amino acids. CDR3 residues: CSAQVQTRQPQHF. CDR3 DNA: TGCAGTGCCCAAGTTCAAACCCGTCAGCCCCAGCATTTT.

This clonotype showed up just once. The chain is built from TRBV4-1 and TRBJ1-5; no definite D call. Germline V CDR1 and CDR2: MGHRA, YSYEKL. The V gene lost 2 bases and the J gene lost 0 bases, with 11 bases spanning the gap. The CDR3 runs 16 residues. CDR3 region: CASSQRGGDSNQPQHF. In nucleotides, the CDR3 is TGCGCCAGCAGCCAACGCGGTGGCGATAGCAATCAGCCCCAGCATTTT.

A few counts support this clonotype. The chain uses TRBV19 and TRBJ1-5; 9 nucleotides line up with TRBD1. Germline CDR1 is LNHDA and CDR2 is SQIVND (reference sequence). Trimming removed 4 bases from V and 5 bases from J; junction bases left unmatched: 9. The CDR3 is made up of 16 amino acids. For the CDR3, the DNA is TGTGCCAGTAGTACCCCGACAGGGGGGTACGATCAGCCCCAGCATTTT. Translating it yields CASSTPTGGYDQPQHF.

This clonotype was observed a handful of times. V is TRBV12-3 or TRBV12-4 and J is TRBJ1-2; perhaps TRBD1 as D (5 bases). The CDR3 is 13 residues long. V was shortened by 6 bases and J by 6 bases, with 14 bases between the two germline ends. For the CDR3, the DNA is TGTGCCAGCAGCCGTGGGGGGGACGATGGCTACACCTTC. As protein: CASSRGGDDGYTF.

The V and J genes are TRBV5-4 and TRBJ2-4; D gene ambiguous. Trimming cost V 4 bases and J 0 bases, with 8 bases left between them. Germline-derived CDR1 and CDR2 are SGHNT and YYREEE (reference sequence). The CDR3 is 14 amino acids. CDR3 coding DNA: TGTGCCAGCAGCCCTGGGGTAGCCAAAAACATTCAGTACTTC. Amino acid sequence: CASSPGVAKNIQYF.

The chain joins TRBV7-2 to TRBJ1-5; D remains ambiguous. Germline CDR1 is SGHTA and CDR2 is FQGNSA. Trimming left V 5 bases short and J 2 bases short, with 13 bases between. The CDR3 runs to 15 residues. CDR3 in amino acids: CASSPDRVGNQPQHF. CDR3 nucleotides: TGTGCCAGCAGCCCTGATAGGGTTGGCAATCAGCCCCAGCATTTT.

This chain joins TRBV5-1 and TRBJ1-1; TRBD1 is a possible D gene (6 bases). The V end was cut by 4 bases, the J end by 4 bases, with 20 bases between. Germline CDR1 reads SGHRS; CDR2 reads YFSETQ. CDR3 length: 16 amino acids. The CDR3, as DNA: TGCGCCAGCAGCCGGAATGTAGCAGGGGCGGGCACTGAAGCTTTCTTT. Protein sequence: CASSRNVAGAGTEAFF. Supplemented by reference TRBV5-1 and TRBJ1-1, the full variable domain reads KAGVTQTPRYLIKTRGQQVTLSCSPISGHRSVSWYQQTPGQGLQFLFEYFSETQRNKGNFPGRFSGRQFSNSRSEMNVSTLELGDSALYLCASSRNVAGAGTEAFFGQGTRLTVV.

A few counts support this clonotype. The chain joins TRBV10-3 to TRBJ2-3; 9 positions match TRBD1. The CDR3 is 14 amino acids. V dropped 10 bases and J dropped 3; count of bases not matched to a gene: 8. Germline CDR1 reads ENHRY; CDR2 reads SYGVKD. CDR3 nucleotides: TGTGCCACCCATCCCGGGACAGGGACAGATACGCAGTATTTT. Translated: CATHPGTGTDTQYF.

This clonotype was counted only a few times. The CDR3 nucleotides read TGTGCCAGCAGTTTAAACAGGGTAGGGGAGACCCAGTACTTC. It codes for CASSLNRVGETQYF. J is TRBJ2-5 and V is TRBV27; maybe TRBD1 (6 bases). CDR3 length equals 14 residues. Germline-derived CDR1 and CDR2 are MNHEY and SMNVEV (reference sequence). The V end lost 2 bases, the J end lost 5 bases, and 12 bases lay between the germline ends.

This clonotype occurred a few times. The genes are TRBV20-1 and TRBJ1-1, with TRBD1 as a possible D gene (5 bases). Trimming stripped 7 bases from V and 5 bases from J, with 20 bases between. This CDR3 has 14 residues. The germline V gene has CDR1 DFQATT and CDR2 SNEGSKA (reference sequence). In DNA form, the CDR3 reads TGCAGTGGAACGGACACCCCTGGGGGGACTGAAGCTTTCTTT. The encoded protein is CSGTDTPGGTEAFF.

This clonotype occurred a few times. This chain uses TRBV2 with TRBJ1-5; TRBD1 is a possible D gene (5 bases). With 7 bases removed from V and 0 bases from J, the gap between germline ends came to 7 bases. CDR3 length: 13 residues. Germline lookup yields CDR1 SNHLY and CDR2 FYNNEI. In DNA form, the CDR3 reads TGTGCCAGCAATGGGGGTAGCAATCAGCCCCAGCATTTT. Amino acid sequence: CASNGGSNQPQHF. Looking up the rest from reference TRBV2 and TRBJ1-5 gives the full variable domain: EPEVTQTPSHQVTQMGQEVILRCVPISNHLYFYWYRQILGQKVEFLVSFYNNEISEKSEIFDDQFSVERPDGSNFTLKIRSTKLEDSAMYFCASNGGSNQPQHFGDGTRLSIL.

The chain carries TRBV10-3 and TRBJ1-5; TRBD1 matches at 9 bases. Losses at the gene ends were 4 bases for V and 2 bases for J; bases not matched to a gene: 0. CDR1 and CDR2 from the germline V gene are ENHRY and SYGVKD. This CDR3 is built from 14 residues. CDR3 nucleotides: TGTGCCATCAGTGGGACAGGGGGCAATCAGCCCCAGCATTTT. Its protein is CAISGTGGNQPQHF.

This sequence joins TRBV28 and TRBJ2-3; D assignment may be TRBD1 or TRBD2 (5 bases each). This CDR3 is 16 amino acids long. The germline gives CDR1 MDHEN, CDR2 SYDVKM. V lost 11 bases and J lost 4, with 25 bases in between. CDR3 DNA: TGTGCCGCCCTTGGAGCGGAGAGGGGTAGAGCAGATACGCAGTATTTT. This encodes CAALGAERGRADTQYF.

This clonotype showed up just a few times. The CDR3 reads CSAREGTSGKYEQYF. CDR3 nucleotide sequence: TGCAGTGCTAGAGAAGGAACTAGCGGAAAATACGAGCAGTACTTC. This chain connects TRBV20-1 to TRBJ2-7; 8 nucleotides line up with TRBD2. The ends lost 0 bases at V and 4 bases at J; junction bases unmatched: 8. Looked up from germline, CDR1 is DFQATT and CDR2 is SNEGSKA (reference sequence). CDR3 length equals 15 residues.

V usage is TRBV24-1 and J usage is TRBJ2-3, with D possibly being TRBD1 or TRBD2 (6 bases each). Germline assignment: CDR1 KGHDR and CDR2 SFDVKD. V lost 10 bases, J lost 3 bases, and 16 bases lay in between. The CDR3 is 14 amino acids. CDR3 loop: CATDGEGGTDTQYF. As DNA, the CDR3 is TGTGCCACGGACGGAGAGGGGGGAACAGATACGCAGTATTTT.